This T cell receptor (beta chain) was observed in a study of technical replicates of blood from a few donors. This table comes from immunoSEQ multiplex PCR, and its TCRdb copy is limited to in-frame clones, with some not included. Here the sample spans around 80,000 clones, 89% being singletons. V lost 5 bases and J lost 4, with 14 bases in between. CDR3 length: 14 residues. Germline V lookup: CDR1 SGHNT, CDR2 YENEEA. The chain carries TRBV11-3 and TRBJ2-5; D remains ambiguous. The source is a human donor in good health. The source material was T cells isolated from PBMCs. The CDR3 loop reads CASSPLSMSETQYF. The CDR3 DNA is TGTGCCAGCAGCCCCCTCTCTATGTCAGAGACCCAGTACTTC.